This T cell receptor beta chain was recorded in a study of CD8+CD57+ T cells in acquired aplastic anemia. Study information: The average for DNA from sorted CD4+ and CD8+ cells was about 3.3 ug.

V was shortened by 6 bases and J by 4 bases, with 9 bases between the two germline ends. The CDR3 consists of 13 residues. Germline V lookup: CDR1 MNHEY, CDR2 SVGEGT. Genomic DNA acted as the template from which TCR beta VDJ combination and CDR3 sequence profiling were carried out. TCRdb re-called the reads through MiXCR, storing one row per CDR3 protein. The sample yields 180,000 or so distinct CDR3 sequences, more than 45% seen once. General study findings and limits: Patients and controls had CD8+ Simpson's diversity values that were not significantly distinct. Patients and controls shared 25 to 35 CD8+ CDR3 sequences, which appeared highly expressed in patients and within their immunodominant clones.

Note on this clonotype: Its antigen is undetermined.

CD8+CD57+ cell expansion, shown by flow cytometry, had occurred in the patients selected for sequencing. Sampling of blood occurred while the patients had still received no therapy. This sequence joins TRBV6-2 or TRBV6-3 and TRBJ2-2; tentatively, D is TRBD1 (6 bases). The sample taken for sequencing was sorted CD4+, CD8+, or CD8+CD57+ T cells (not recorded which) from PBMCs. The source is a human donor with aplastic anemia. The CDR3 loop is CASRSDSTGELFF. The DNA of the CDR3 is TGTGCCAGCAGGTCGGACAGCACCGGGGAGCTGTTTTTT.